These T cell receptor beta chains were read from a single sample in a study of blood T cell repertoires in COVID-19. Clones were read by immunoSEQ multiplex PCR, and TCRdb kept only the in-frame ones, dropping some. The repertoire holds about 100,000 clones, with 80% to 90% as singletons. Sequenced material: peripheral blood. All receptors derive from a human donor in a cohort sampled during active COVID-19. Both conserved end residues are part of each CDR3. Each record gives: V gene, J gene, D gene, clone size, CDR3 DNA, CDR3 protein. A D gene is named only where the DNA matches it firmly. Clone size appears in some rows only: once, few, many, or a class for an expanded clone.

V gene: TRBV20-1; J gene: TRBJ2-2; D gene: .; clone size: .; CDR3 DNA: TGCAGTGCTAGAGAACTGGAGCTGTTTTTT; CDR3 protein: CSARELELFF
V gene: TRBV27; J gene: TRBJ2-1; D gene: TRBD2; clone size: .; CDR3 DNA: TGTGCCAGCAGTTTATATAGCGGGAGCTCCTACAATGAGCAGTTCTTC; CDR3 protein: CASSLYSGSSYNEQFF
V gene: TRBV28; J gene: TRBJ2-3; D gene: .; clone size: .; CDR3 DNA: TGTGCCAGCAGTTTGGGCCATACAGATACGCAGTATTTT; CDR3 protein: CASSLGHTDTQYF
V gene: TRBV28; J gene: TRBJ2-7; D gene: TRBD1; clone size: .; CDR3 DNA: TGTGCCAGCAGTTCCGCCGGACAGGGGTACCACGAGCAGTACTTC; CDR3 protein: CASSSAGQGYHEQYF
V gene: TRBV4-3; J gene: TRBJ2-3; D gene: .; clone size: .; CDR3 DNA: TGCGCCAGCAGCCAACAAGGGACTCTAGATACGCAGTATTTT; CDR3 protein: CASSQQGTLDTQYF
V gene: TRBV6-2/TRBV6-3; J gene: TRBJ2-1; D gene: .; clone size: once; CDR3 DNA: TGTGCCAGCAGCTCGGACAGTTCAGCAGTCAATGAGCAGTTCTTC; CDR3 protein: CASSSDSSAVNEQFF
V gene: TRBV4-2; J gene: TRBJ1-6; D gene: TRBD1; clone size: .; CDR3 DNA: TGTGCCAGCAGCCCGTTATCCGGGACAGGGAATTCACCCCTCCACTTT; CDR3 protein: CASSPLSGTGNSPLHF
V gene: TRBV6-5; J gene: TRBJ2-1; D gene: .; clone size: .; CDR3 DNA: TGTGCCAGCAAGTCCGAGCCCTACAATGAGCAGTTCTTC; CDR3 protein: CASKSEPYNEQFF
V gene: TRBV27; J gene: TRBJ2-2; D gene: .; clone size: .; CDR3 DNA: TGTGCCAGCAGCCCATCTCACGGGTTTGACACCGGGGAGCTGTTTTTT; CDR3 protein: CASSPSHGFDTGELFF
V gene: TRBV5-1; J gene: TRBJ1-2; D gene: .; clone size: .; CDR3 DNA: TGCGCCAGCAGCTTTTATAACAGGGATCCTGAGGGCTACACCTTC; CDR3 protein: CASSFYNRDPEGYTF
V gene: TRBV7-9; J gene: TRBJ2-1; D gene: TRBD2; clone size: .; CDR3 DNA: TGTGCCAGCAGGGAAGCGGGAGAGGTCGATGAGCAGTTCTTC; CDR3 protein: CASREAGEVDEQFF
V gene: TRBV29-1; J gene: TRBJ1-1; D gene: TRBD1; clone size: once; CDR3 DNA: TGCAGCGTTGATCCGACAGGGGCCAATGAAGCTTTCTTT; CDR3 protein: CSVDPTGANEAFF
V gene: TRBV7-8; J gene: TRBJ1-6; D gene: TRBD1; clone size: once; CDR3 DNA: TGTGCCAGCAGCTTAGCTCCTACAGGGGGGTATTCACCCCTCCACTTT; CDR3 protein: CASSLAPTGGYSPLHF
V gene: TRBV4-2; J gene: TRBJ1-2; D gene: .; clone size: .; CDR3 DNA: TGTGCCAGCAGCCAAGAGGGGCACGCCAACTATGGCTACACCTTC; CDR3 protein: CASSQEGHANYGYTF
V gene: TRBV28; J gene: TRBJ1-5; D gene: .; clone size: .; CDR3 DNA: TGTGCCAGCAGTTTGGGGGGGATCCGCAATCAGCCCCAGCATTTT; CDR3 protein: CASSLGGIRNQPQHF
V gene: TRBV5-1; J gene: TRBJ2-7; D gene: TRBD1; clone size: .; CDR3 DNA: TGCGCCAGCACTCAGCAGGCCGAGACAGGGATAACCGAGCAGTACTTC; CDR3 protein: CASTQQAETGITEQYF
V gene: TRBV18; J gene: TRBJ2-7; D gene: TRBD1; clone size: .; CDR3 DNA: TGTGCCAGTATGCAGGGGGTGGCAGGTGGCGAGCAGTACTTC; CDR3 protein: CASMQGVAGGEQYF
V gene: TRBV5-1; J gene: TRBJ2-7; D gene: TRBD1; clone size: .; CDR3 DNA: TGCGCCAGCAGCTTAGGGACAGGGGGCTACTACGAGCAGTACTTC; CDR3 protein: CASSLGTGGYYEQYF
V gene: TRBV5-1; J gene: TRBJ2-5; D gene: TRBD2; clone size: .; CDR3 DNA: TGCGCCAGCAGCATGCTAGCGGGAGAAGAGAGGTATCCCAAGACCCAGTACTTC; CDR3 protein: CASSMLAGEERYPKTQYF
V gene: TRBV28; J gene: TRBJ2-3; D gene: .; clone size: .; CDR3 DNA: TGTGCCAGCGGGCTGAGCGGCACACAAGATACGCAGTATTTT; CDR3 protein: CASGLSGTQDTQYF
V gene: TRBV6-1; J gene: TRBJ2-7; D gene: .; clone size: .; CDR3 DNA: TGTGCCAGCAGTGAAGCACTAGGTCGGGAGCAGTACTTC; CDR3 protein: CASSEALGREQYF
V gene: TRBV6-2/TRBV6-3; J gene: TRBJ1-5; D gene: .; clone size: .; CDR3 DNA: TGTGCCAGCAGTTATCGGGGATTTCTTCAGCCCCAGCATTTT; CDR3 protein: CASSYRGFLQPQHF
V gene: TRBV7-2; J gene: TRBJ2-1; D gene: TRBD2; clone size: .; CDR3 DNA: TGTGCCAGCAGCTCTCTAGCGGGAGTGGGTGAGCAGTTCTTC; CDR3 protein: CASSSLAGVGEQFF
V gene: TRBV15; J gene: TRBJ2-7; D gene: TRBD1; clone size: .; CDR3 DNA: TGTGCCACCAGCAGTCGCTTCGGACAGGGAGTCGAGCAGTACTTC; CDR3 protein: CATSSRFGQGVEQYF
V gene: TRBV30; J gene: TRBJ2-7; D gene: TRBD1; clone size: .; CDR3 DNA: TGTGCCTGGATTCGGACAGGGTCCTACGAGCAGTACTTC; CDR3 protein: CAWIRTGSYEQYF
V gene: TRBV7-9; J gene: TRBJ2-7; D gene: .; clone size: .; CDR3 DNA: TGTGCCAGCAGCTTAGCAGGGGCACCTCTTTACGAGCAGTACTTC; CDR3 protein: CASSLAGAPLYEQYF
V gene: TRBV4-2; J gene: TRBJ1-1; D gene: .; clone size: .; CDR3 DNA: TGTGCCAGCAGCCATCAAAACAGGGACGTGGGGACTGAAGCTTTCTTT; CDR3 protein: CASSHQNRDVGTEAFF
V gene: TRBV5-1; J gene: TRBJ1-2; D gene: TRBD1; clone size: few; CDR3 DNA: TGCGCCAGCAGGGATAGTCCGACAGGGGTAGGCTATGGCTACACCTTC; CDR3 protein: CASRDSPTGVGYGYTF
V gene: TRBV6-1; J gene: TRBJ1-5; D gene: .; clone size: .; CDR3 DNA: TGTGCCAGCAGTGAACAGGGGACCCTGGGCAATCAGCCCCAGCATTTT; CDR3 protein: CASSEQGTLGNQPQHF
V gene: TRBV7-8; J gene: TRBJ2-7; D gene: TRBD2; clone size: once; CDR3 DNA: TGTGCCAGCAGCTTAGCAGACCGGGTAGCGGGAGTCAACGAGCAGTACTTC; CDR3 protein: CASSLADRVAGVNEQYF
V gene: TRBV24-1; J gene: TRBJ2-5; D gene: TRBD1; clone size: .; CDR3 DNA: TGTGCCACCAGTGACCTCGACAGGGGGCATCGGGAGACCCAGTACTTC; CDR3 protein: CATSDLDRGHRETQYF
V gene: TRBV7-3; J gene: TRBJ2-1; D gene: TRBD2; clone size: .; CDR3 DNA: TGTGCCAGCAGCTTACGAACTAGCGGGAGGGGCAATGAGCAGTTCTTC; CDR3 protein: CASSLRTSGRGNEQFF
V gene: TRBV28; J gene: TRBJ2-1; D gene: .; clone size: .; CDR3 DNA: TGTGCCAGCAACCCCCGGGACATCTACAATGAGCAGTTCTTC; CDR3 protein: CASNPRDIYNEQFF
V gene: TRBV9; J gene: TRBJ1-1; D gene: .; clone size: .; CDR3 DNA: TGTGCCAGCAGCGTAGTTTCAGGGTACGCCGAAGCTTTCTTT; CDR3 protein: CASSVVSGYAEAFF
V gene: TRBV11-3; J gene: TRBJ2-1; D gene: TRBD2; clone size: .; CDR3 DNA: TGTGCCAGCAGCTCCGGACTAGCGGGAGGGCCGAGGCCCTACAATGAGCAGTTCTTC; CDR3 protein: CASSSGLAGGPRPYNEQFF
V gene: TRBV13; J gene: TRBJ2-1; D gene: TRBD1; clone size: .; CDR3 DNA: TGTGCCAGCAGCTTATGGACAGGGCCCTACAATGAGCAGTTCTTC; CDR3 protein: CASSLWTGPYNEQFF
V gene: TRBV18; J gene: TRBJ2-7; D gene: TRBD2; clone size: .; CDR3 DNA: TGTGCCAGCTCACCATTTGCGGGAGCAGGCTACGAGCAGTACTTC; CDR3 protein: CASSPFAGAGYEQYF
V gene: TRBV6-5; J gene: TRBJ1-5; D gene: TRBD1; clone size: .; CDR3 DNA: TGTGCCAGCCGACAGGGGGCGAATCAGCCCCAGCATTTT; CDR3 protein: CASRQGANQPQHF
V gene: TRBV18; J gene: TRBJ1-2; D gene: .; clone size: .; CDR3 DNA: TGTGCCAGCTCACCACAACTCTTTATGGACTATGGCTACACCTTC; CDR3 protein: CASSPQLFMDYGYTF
V gene: TRBV5-1; J gene: TRBJ2-1; D gene: .; clone size: few; CDR3 DNA: TGCGCCAGCGCATTTAGCTCCTACAATGAGCAGTTCTTC; CDR3 protein: CASAFSSYNEQFF
V gene: TRBV5-1; J gene: TRBJ2-7; D gene: .; clone size: .; CDR3 DNA: TGCGCCAGCAGCCCATCCGGGGATTACGAGCAGTACTTC; CDR3 protein: CASSPSGDYEQYF
V gene: TRBV7-2; J gene: TRBJ1-3; D gene: TRBD1; clone size: .; CDR3 DNA: TGTGCCAGCAGCCCTCAGGGGGAAACTGGAAACACCATATATTTT; CDR3 protein: CASSPQGETGNTIYF
V gene: TRBV12-2; J gene: TRBJ2-1; D gene: .; clone size: few; CDR3 DNA: TGTGCAAGTCGCTTAGCCTCTGTGTTCTTC; CDR3 protein: CASRLASVFF
V gene: TRBV4-2; J gene: TRBJ1-6; D gene: .; clone size: .; CDR3 DNA: TGTGCCAGCAGCCAAGAACGCCGCAGGAACAATAATTCACCCCTCCACTTT; CDR3 protein: CASSQERRRNNNSPLHF
V gene: TRBV5-1; J gene: TRBJ2-1; D gene: TRBD1; clone size: .; CDR3 DNA: TGCGCCAGCAGCCTCTCGCCGGGACAGGGTAACAATGAGCAGTTCTTC; CDR3 protein: CASSLSPGQGNNEQFF
V gene: TRBV23-1; J gene: TRBJ1-5; D gene: .; clone size: .; CDR3 DNA: TGCGCCAGCAGTCAGTCCGCAAGGGGCCGTGGGAGCAATCAGCCCCAGCATTTT; CDR3 protein: CASSQSARGRGSNQPQHF
V gene: TRBV2; J gene: TRBJ1-2; D gene: .; clone size: .; CDR3 DNA: TGTGCCAGCAGTGAGGCGACCGGGAGGGCCAACCTCTATGGCTACACCTTC; CDR3 protein: CASSEATGRANLYGYTF
V gene: TRBV19; J gene: TRBJ1-5; D gene: TRBD1; clone size: .; CDR3 DNA: TGTGCCAGTAGTATAGCAACCGGGACAGGGTCTCTCGGGGGCAATCAGCCCCAGCATTTT; CDR3 protein: CASSIATGTGSLGGNQPQHF
V gene: TRBV7-9; J gene: TRBJ2-7; D gene: TRBD2; clone size: .; CDR3 DNA: TGTGCCAGCAGCCTAACTAGCGGGAGGAACGAGCAGTACTTC; CDR3 protein: CASSLTSGRNEQYF
V gene: TRBV6-5; J gene: TRBJ2-1; D gene: .; clone size: few; CDR3 DNA: TGTGCCAGCAACCGACTGGGGGGCTCCTACAATGAGCAGTTCTTC; CDR3 protein: CASNRLGGSYNEQFF
V gene: TRBV18; J gene: TRBJ1-3; D gene: .; clone size: .; CDR3 DNA: TGTGCCAGCTCACCGTTCAGCGGTCCTGGAAACACCATATATTTT; CDR3 protein: CASSPFSGPGNTIYF
V gene: TRBV6-4; J gene: TRBJ1-1; D gene: TRBD1; clone size: .; CDR3 DNA: TGTGCCAGCAGTGGGACAGGGGGTACGAGCACTGAAGCTTTCTTT; CDR3 protein: CASSGTGGTSTEAFF
V gene: TRBV6-6; J gene: TRBJ2-3; D gene: .; clone size: .; CDR3 DNA: TGTGCCAGCACCCTCCCTAGCAAGGATACGCAGTATTTT; CDR3 protein: CASTLPSKDTQYF
V gene: TRBV6-1; J gene: TRBJ1-4; D gene: TRBD1; clone size: .; CDR3 DNA: TGTGCCAGCAGTGAAGCGAACAGGGGTGAAAAACTGTTTTTT; CDR3 protein: CASSEANRGEKLFF
V gene: TRBV5-4; J gene: TRBJ2-3; D gene: TRBD2; clone size: .; CDR3 DNA: TGTGCCAGCAGCTTTGGCGGGAGTCATCGCACAGATACGCAGTATTTT; CDR3 protein: CASSFGGSHRTDTQYF
V gene: TRBV6-5; J gene: TRBJ1-1; D gene: .; clone size: .; CDR3 DNA: TGTGCCAGCAGCCGGGGTGATGAAGCTTTCTTT; CDR3 protein: CASSRGDEAFF
V gene: TRBV5-5; J gene: TRBJ1-5; D gene: .; clone size: .; CDR3 DNA: TGTGCCAGCAGCTTGTCTGGGCATCGCAATCAGCCCCAGCATTTT; CDR3 protein: CASSLSGHRNQPQHF
V gene: TRBV6-6; J gene: TRBJ2-3; D gene: TRBD2; clone size: .; CDR3 DNA: TGTGCCAGCAACCAGGGAACCCCCCTAGCGGGAGATACGCAGTATTTT; CDR3 protein: CASNQGTPLAGDTQYF
V gene: TRBV2; J gene: TRBJ2-1; D gene: TRBD1; clone size: .; CDR3 DNA: TGTGCCAGCAGTGACTTCGCAGGACAGGGCAAGAATGAGCAGTTCTTC; CDR3 protein: CASSDFAGQGKNEQFF